Shown below are 27 T cell receptor beta chains from a single sample sequenced in a study of cytomegalovirus exposure and HLA in healthy donors. In the PCR, 60 Vbeta and 13 Jbeta primers were used. The assay was immunoSEQ multiplex PCR, and TCRdb's table has in-frame clones only and misses some. The table lists some 140,000 clones, roughly 80% of them singletons. The sample was PBMCs. These receptors came from a woman aged 50 to 65 in good health and CMV-seropositive.

This chain connects TRBV28 to TRBJ2-5; 16 nucleotides line up with TRBD2. V lost 4 bases and J lost 4; bases outside the gene matches: 9. This CDR3 has 18 amino acids. CDR1 MDHEN and CDR2 SYDVKM come from the germline V gene. In nucleotides, the CDR3 is TGTGCCAGCAGTTCGCCGGGACTAGCGGGGGGGCTTACAGAGACCCAGTACTTC. Translation gives CASSSPGLAGGLTETQYF. Supplemented by reference TRBV28 and TRBJ2-5, the full variable domain reads DVKVTQSSRYLVKRTGEKVFLECVQDMDHENMFWYRQDPGLGLRLIYFSYDVKMKEKGDIPEGYSVSREKKERFSLILESASTNQTSMYLCASSSPGLAGGLTETQYFGPGTRLLVL.

V is TRBV4-3 and J is TRBJ2-1; possibly TRBD1 for D (5 bases). The V end was cut by 0 bases, the J end by 4 bases, with 10 bases between. Germline values: CDR1 LGHNA, CDR2 YSLEER. This CDR3 spans 15 amino acids. The CDR3 sequence is CASSQDRAYYNEQFF. In nucleotides, the CDR3 is TGCGCCAGCAGCCAAGACAGGGCGTATTACAATGAGCAGTTCTTC.

This clone has just a few counts. The V and J genes are TRBV6-5 and TRBJ2-7, with D unclear. CDR1 and CDR2 (germline): MNHEY, SVGAGI. The V end lost 2 bases, the J end lost 0 bases, and 11 bases lay between the germline ends. This CDR3 is 15 amino acids long. The CDR3 bases are TGTGCCAGCAGTTACGAGGCTGCGAGCTCCTACGAGCAGTACTTC. This gives the protein CASSYEAASSYEQYF.

This clone was found once. The chain links TRBV6-5 to TRBJ2-7, with D possibly matching TRBD2 (6 bases). The V and J ends lost 2 bases and 5 bases respectively, with 13 bases between them. The germline V gene encodes CDR1 MNHEY and CDR2 SVGAGI. This CDR3 contains 14 residues. In DNA, the CDR3 is TGTGCCAGCAGTTACGGCGGAGGGGAAAACGAGCAGTACTTC. Amino acid sequence: CASSYGGGENEQYF.

The chain employs TRBV29-1 and TRBJ1-2; D gene uncertain. Germline CDR1 and CDR2: SQVTM and ANQGSEA. V was clipped by 4 bases and J by 4 bases, with 16 bases between them. This CDR3 spans 14 amino acids. The CDR3 sequence: CSVVGQGGTYGYTF. As DNA, the CDR3 is TGCAGCGTTGTTGGTCAAGGAGGCACCTATGGCTACACCTTC.

The V call is TRBV7-9, the J call TRBJ2-2; 8 bases are a match to TRBD2. The CDR3 extends over 16 amino acids. The germline gives CDR1 SEHNR, CDR2 FQNEAQ (reference sequence). The V gene end was trimmed by 2 bases and the J gene end by 3 bases; junction bases not matched to a gene: 5. The CDR3 DNA reads as TGTGCCAGCAGCTTAACCCGGGGGGGTTACACCGGGGAGCTGTTTTTT. As protein: CASSLTRGGYTGELFF.

This clone was found once. The chain recombines TRBV29-1 with TRBJ2-1, with TRBD2 matching over 11 bases. This CDR3 is built from 19 residues. V was pared by 2 bases and J by 0 bases, with 12 bases of the junction left unmatched. The germline CDR1 and CDR2 sequences are SQVTM and ANQGSEA. CDR3 region: CSVEIVASGRTFSYNEQFF. CDR3 nucleotide sequence: TGCAGCGTTGAAATTGTGGCTAGCGGGAGGACATTCTCCTACAATGAGCAGTTCTTC.

This sequence joins TRBV28 and TRBJ1-1; tentatively, D is TRBD1 (5 bases). V lost 8 bases, J lost 4 bases, and 11 bases lay in between. CDR1 MDHEN and CDR2 SYDVKM come from the germline V gene. The CDR3 contains 12 residues. CDR3 DNA sequence: TGTGCCAGCGGGGGGGTATTCACTGAAGCTTTCTTT. Its protein product is CASGGVFTEAFF.

V and J are TRBV15 and TRBJ2-5; 8 nucleotides match TRBD1. Germline V CDR1 and CDR2: LNHNV, YYDKDF (reference sequence). This CDR3 comprises 15 residues. V gave up 6 bases and J gave up 6 bases; unmatched junction bases: 12. CDR3 sequence reads: CATRPTMDRVQTQYF. CDR3 DNA sequence: TGTGCCACCAGACCTACTATGGACAGGGTGCAGACCCAGTACTTC.

The chain has TRBV27 and TRBJ2-7; 13 bases match TRBD2. Germline-derived CDR1 and CDR2 are MNHEY and SMNVEV (reference sequence). The CDR3 contains 19 residues. The V gene end was trimmed by 6 bases and the J gene end by 4 bases; junction bases not matched to a gene: 18. The CDR3 spells CASSTQGLAGRDAVYEQYF. CDR3 sequence (DNA): TGTGCCAGCAGCACTCAGGGACTAGCGGGGAGAGACGCCGTTTACGAGCAGTACTTC.

This clone was observed a handful of times. This sequence joins TRBV6-6 and TRBJ2-3, with D perhaps TRBD1 (6 bases). The CDR3 covers 16 residues. Germline V gene data show CDR1 as MNHNY and CDR2 as SVGAGI (reference sequence). V lost 2 bases and J 4 bases, leaving 16 bases between the germline ends. The CDR3 coding sequence is TGTGCCAGCAGTTACGCTGGCAGGGGCCCTTCAGATACGCAGTATTTT. As protein: CASSYAGRGPSDTQYF.

The chain is built from TRBV5-4 and TRBJ2-3, with TRBD2 matching over 7 bases. Trimming removed 4 bases from V and 5 bases from J; junction bases left unmatched: 7. The CDR3 contains 14 residues. CDR1 SGHNT and CDR2 YYREEE come from the germline V gene (reference sequence). CDR3 bases: TGTGCCAGCAGCCGGTTTGGCGGGAGAGATACGCAGTATTTT. Its translation is CASSRFGGRDTQYF.

The rearrangement joins TRBV12-5 to TRBJ2-5, with D unclear. Near its end, the DNA agrees better with TRBJ2-7, so the J call may be wrong. Looked up from germline, CDR1 is LGHNT and CDR2 is FRNRAP. The CDR3 sequence is 14 residues long. The CDR3: CASGPHGWRGEQYF. DNA for the CDR3: TGTGCTAGTGGGCCGCACGGTTGGAGAGGCGAGCAGTACTTC.

The table lists this clone with a few counts. The chain couples TRBV27 to TRBJ2-1; TRBD1 matches at 7 bases. Trimming at V came to 6 bases and at J to 6 bases, leaving 14 bases not matched to a gene. The CDR3 extends over 16 amino acids. In germline, CDR1 is MNHEY, CDR2 SMNVEV (reference sequence). CDR3 region: CASRPPLTGLINEQFF. Here the CDR3 DNA reads TGTGCCAGCAGGCCGCCCCTGACAGGGTTAATCAATGAGCAGTTCTTC.

This chain joins TRBV28 and TRBJ2-2; maybe TRBD2 (6 bases). This CDR3 contains 16 residues. Germline assignment: CDR1 MDHEN and CDR2 SYDVKM. V lost 8 bases, J lost 1 base, and 17 bases lay in between. The CDR3 sequence: CASLKDGLLNTGELFF. The CDR3 DNA is TGTGCCAGCCTTAAAGATGGACTACTGAACACCGGGGAGCTGTTTTTT. The whole variable domain, filled in from reference TRBV28 and TRBJ2-2, reads DVKVTQSSRYLVKRTGEKVFLECVQDMDHENMFWYRQDPGLGLRLIYFSYDVKMKEKGDIPEGYSVSREKKERFSLILESASTNQTSMYLCASLKDGLLNTGELFFGEGSRLTVL.

The chain links TRBV11-2 to TRBJ2-1; D might be TRBD2 (5 bases). The V and J ends lost 2 bases and 4 bases respectively, with 6 bases between them. The CDR3 totals 13 residues. The germline gives CDR1 SGHAT, CDR2 FQNNGV. CDR3 sequence: CASSLREYNEQFF. The CDR3 DNA sequence: TGTGCCAGCAGCTTAAGGGAGTACAATGAGCAGTTCTTC.

CDR3 nucleotides: TGTGCCAGCGGAAAAGGGGAAGGTGGCTACACCTTC. Translating gives CASGKGEGGYTF. The rearrangement joins TRBV6-6 to TRBJ1-2; tentative D call: TRBD1 (5 bases). Per the germline V gene, CDR1 is MNHNY and CDR2 is SVGAGI (reference sequence). This CDR3 has 12 residues. V lost 8 bases, J lost 7 bases, and 14 bases lay in between.

V is TRBV6-6 and J is TRBJ2-6; 7 nucleotides align to TRBD2. V gave up 10 bases and J gave up 2 bases; unmatched junction bases: 2. The germline gives CDR1 MNHNY, CDR2 SVGAGI (reference sequence). The CDR3 is 13 residues long. The CDR3 DNA is TGTGCCACGCGGGGGACTGGGGCCAACGTCCTGACTTTC. It codes for CATRGTGANVLTF.

This clone appeared a single time. The V gene is TRBV15, the J gene TRBJ1-1, with 7 bases matching TRBD1. CDR3 length equals 15 residues. With 0 bases clipped from V and 1 base from J, the junction kept 2 bases outside the gene matches. Per germline, CDR1 LNHNV and CDR2 YYDKDF (reference sequence). The CDR3 DNA follows: TGTGCCACCAGCAGAGATAACAGGGGGAACACTGAAGCTTTCTTT. This encodes CATSRDNRGNTEAFF.

A few counts support this clone. The rearrangement uses TRBV19 and TRBJ2-3, with D possibly TRBD1 on 5 matching bases. The CDR3 is 14 amino acids. V was cut by 6 bases and J by 2 bases, with 12 bases left in between. Per the germline V gene, CDR1 is LNHDA and CDR2 is SQIVND (reference sequence). The CDR3 spells CASRPRQLTDTQYF. CDR3 sequence (DNA): TGTGCCAGTAGACCCAGACAGCTCACAGATACGCAGTATTTT.

The V call is TRBV11-2, the J call TRBJ2-5; D might be TRBD1 (5 bases). The length of the CDR3 is 14 residues. From germline, CDR1 is SGHAT and CDR2 FQNNGV. Trimming stripped 4 bases from V and 4 bases from J, with 13 bases between. The CDR3, as DNA: TGTGCCAGCAGCTCGCCGCGACAGTCAGAGACCCAGTACTTC. Protein sequence: CASSSPRQSETQYF.

V and J are TRBV13 and TRBJ2-1; 14 positions match TRBD2. Losses at the gene ends were 2 bases for V and 7 bases for J; bases not matched to a gene: 13. In germline, CDR1 is PRHDT, CDR2 FYEKMQ (reference sequence). CDR3 size: 19 residues. The CDR3 nucleotides read TGTGCCAGCAGCTTACGACTAGCGGGAGGGCCTCTTGAGCTAAATGAGCAGTTCTTC. Translated, it gives CASSLRLAGGPLELNEQFF.

This rearrangement joins TRBV4-2 to TRBJ2-4; the D is unclear. Per germline, CDR1 LGHNA and CDR2 YNFKEQ. The CDR3 runs 17 residues. Trimming shortened V by 1 base and J by 0 bases, and 13 bases separated the two germline ends. The CDR3 DNA is TGTGCCAGCAGCCAAGGCCCAGGAACAGAAGCCAAAAACATTCAGTACTTC. Translating it yields CASSQGPGTEAKNIQYF.

The chain is built from TRBV6-6 and TRBJ2-2, with 9 bases lining up with TRBD1. The CDR3 has 15 amino acids. The V gene end was trimmed by 5 bases and the J gene end by 5 bases; junction bases not matched to a gene: 6. CDR1 is MNHNY and CDR2 is SVGAGI in the germline V gene (reference sequence). CDR3 protein: CASSKRQGGTGELFF. CDR3 DNA: TGTGCCAGCAGTAAAAGACAGGGGGGAACCGGGGAGCTGTTTTTT.

V is TRBV2 and J is TRBJ1-5; TRBD1 agrees at 7 bases. There are 13 residues in the CDR3. CDR1 and CDR2 (germline): SNHLY, FYNNEI. Trimming at V came to 6 bases and at J to 14 bases, leaving 13 bases not matched to a gene. The CDR3 loop is CASSETGNDIEHF. The DNA of the CDR3 is TGTGCCAGCAGCGAGACAGGGAACGATATAGAGCATTTT.

The V and J genes are TRBV5-4 and TRBJ2-5; D possibly corresponds to TRBD1 (5 bases). This CDR3 has 14 residues. V lost 1 base to trimming and J lost 5 bases, with 12 bases between them. The germline CDR1 and CDR2 sequences are SGHNT and YYREEE (reference sequence). The CDR3 nucleotides are TGTGCCAGCAGCTTGTATGGGGCCCGGGAGACCCAGTACTTC. Amino acid sequence: CASSLYGARETQYF.

J is TRBJ1-2 and V is TRBV4-3, with D uncertain. V gave up 4 bases and J gave up 2 bases, with 8 bases separating them. The CDR3 is made up of 13 amino acids. Per germline, CDR1 LGHNA and CDR2 YSLEER. The CDR3 spells CASSRAVNYGYTF. For the CDR3, the DNA is TGCGCCAGCAGCCGGGCTGTGAACTATGGCTACACCTTC.